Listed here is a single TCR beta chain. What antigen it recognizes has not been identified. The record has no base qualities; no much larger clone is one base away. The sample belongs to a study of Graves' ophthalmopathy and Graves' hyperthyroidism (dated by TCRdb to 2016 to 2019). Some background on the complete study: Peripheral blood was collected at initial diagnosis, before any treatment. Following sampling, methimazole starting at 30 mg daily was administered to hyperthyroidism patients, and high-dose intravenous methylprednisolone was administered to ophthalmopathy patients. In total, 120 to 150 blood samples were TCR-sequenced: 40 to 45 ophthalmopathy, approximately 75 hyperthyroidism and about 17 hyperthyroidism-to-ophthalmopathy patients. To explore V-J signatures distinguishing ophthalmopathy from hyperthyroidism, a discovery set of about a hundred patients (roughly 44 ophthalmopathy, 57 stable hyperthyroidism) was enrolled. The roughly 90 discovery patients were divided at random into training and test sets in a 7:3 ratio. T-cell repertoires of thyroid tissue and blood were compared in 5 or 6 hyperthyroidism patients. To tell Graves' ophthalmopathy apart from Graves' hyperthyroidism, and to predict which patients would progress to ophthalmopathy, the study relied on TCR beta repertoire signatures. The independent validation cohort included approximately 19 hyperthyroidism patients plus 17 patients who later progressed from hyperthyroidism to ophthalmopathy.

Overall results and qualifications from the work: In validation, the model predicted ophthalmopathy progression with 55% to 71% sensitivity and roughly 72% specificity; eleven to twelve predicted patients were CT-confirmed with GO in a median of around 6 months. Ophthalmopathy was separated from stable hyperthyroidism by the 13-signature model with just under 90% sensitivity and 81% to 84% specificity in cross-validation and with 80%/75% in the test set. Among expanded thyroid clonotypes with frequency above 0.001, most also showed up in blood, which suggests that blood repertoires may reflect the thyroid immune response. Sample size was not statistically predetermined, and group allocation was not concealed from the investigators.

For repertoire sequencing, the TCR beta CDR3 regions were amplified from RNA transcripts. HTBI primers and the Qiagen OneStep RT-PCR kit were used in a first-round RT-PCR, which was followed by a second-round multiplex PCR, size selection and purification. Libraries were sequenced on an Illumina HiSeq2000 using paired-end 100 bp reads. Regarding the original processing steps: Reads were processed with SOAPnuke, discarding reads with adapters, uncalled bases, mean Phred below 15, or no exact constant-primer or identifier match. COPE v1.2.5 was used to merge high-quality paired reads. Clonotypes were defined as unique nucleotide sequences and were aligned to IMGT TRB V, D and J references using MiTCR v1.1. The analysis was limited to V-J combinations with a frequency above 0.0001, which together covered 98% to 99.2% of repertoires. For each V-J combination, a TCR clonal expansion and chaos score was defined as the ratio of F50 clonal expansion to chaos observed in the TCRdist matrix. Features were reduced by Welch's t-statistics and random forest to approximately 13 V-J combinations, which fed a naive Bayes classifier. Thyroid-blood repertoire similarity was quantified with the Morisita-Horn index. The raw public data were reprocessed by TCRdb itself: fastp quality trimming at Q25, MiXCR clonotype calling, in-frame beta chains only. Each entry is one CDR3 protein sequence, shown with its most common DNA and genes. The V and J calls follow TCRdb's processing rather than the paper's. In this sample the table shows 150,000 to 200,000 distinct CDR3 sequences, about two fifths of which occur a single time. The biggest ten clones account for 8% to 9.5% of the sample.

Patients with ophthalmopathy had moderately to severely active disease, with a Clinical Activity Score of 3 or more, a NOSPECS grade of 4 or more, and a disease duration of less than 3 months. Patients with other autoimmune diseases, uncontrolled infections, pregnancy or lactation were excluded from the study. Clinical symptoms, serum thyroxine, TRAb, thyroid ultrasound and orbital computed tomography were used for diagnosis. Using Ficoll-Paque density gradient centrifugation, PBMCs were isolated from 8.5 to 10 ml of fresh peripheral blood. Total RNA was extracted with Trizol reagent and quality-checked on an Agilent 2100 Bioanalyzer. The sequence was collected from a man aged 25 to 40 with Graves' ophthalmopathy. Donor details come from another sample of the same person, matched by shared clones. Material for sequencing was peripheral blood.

The nucleotide sequence reads as follows: TGTGCCAGCAGCTTAACGGTCAGACTAGGAGAGACCCAGTACTTC. The translation is CASSLTVRLGETQYF. Here the chain combines TRBV7-3 and TRBJ2-5; the D gene is perhaps TRBD2, from 6 matching bases. The CDR1 and CDR2 encoded by the germline V gene are SGHTA and FQGTGA. V loses 0 bases, J loses 4 bases, and the germline ends lie 12 bases apart. The cysteine opens and the phenylalanine closes a CDR3 of 15 amino acids. Only the CDR3 portion is preserved as DNA: 45 bases, with reading frame beginning at the first base.